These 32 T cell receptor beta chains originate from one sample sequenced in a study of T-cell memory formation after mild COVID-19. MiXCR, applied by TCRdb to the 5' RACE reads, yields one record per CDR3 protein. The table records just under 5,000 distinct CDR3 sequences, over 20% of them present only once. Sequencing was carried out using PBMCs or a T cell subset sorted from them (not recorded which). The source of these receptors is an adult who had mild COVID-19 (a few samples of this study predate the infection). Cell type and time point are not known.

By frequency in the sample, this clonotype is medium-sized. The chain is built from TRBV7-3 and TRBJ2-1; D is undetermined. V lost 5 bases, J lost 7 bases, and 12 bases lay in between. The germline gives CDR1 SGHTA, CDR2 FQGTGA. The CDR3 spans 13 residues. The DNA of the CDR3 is TGTGCCAGCAGCAAACACGTCTTAAATGAGCAGTTCTTC. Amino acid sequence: CASSKHVLNEQFF.

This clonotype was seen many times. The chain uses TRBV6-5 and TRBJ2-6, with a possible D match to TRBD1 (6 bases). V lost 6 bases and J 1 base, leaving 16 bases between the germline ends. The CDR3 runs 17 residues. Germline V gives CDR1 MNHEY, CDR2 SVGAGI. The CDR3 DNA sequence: TGTGCCAGCAGAATAGGGGGTCCGGTTTCTGGGGCCAACGTCCTGACTTTC. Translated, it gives CASRIGGPVSGANVLTF.

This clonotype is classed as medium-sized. For the CDR3, the DNA is TGCGCCAGCAGCTTACCTACTAGCGGGGTCACAGATACGCAGTATTTT. This sequence encodes CASSLPTSGVTDTQYF. V is TRBV5-1 and J is TRBJ2-3; 10 nucleotides align to TRBD2. With 2 bases clipped from V and 2 bases from J, the junction kept 5 bases outside the gene matches. The CDR3 covers 16 residues. The germline V gene has CDR1 SGHRS and CDR2 YFSETQ.

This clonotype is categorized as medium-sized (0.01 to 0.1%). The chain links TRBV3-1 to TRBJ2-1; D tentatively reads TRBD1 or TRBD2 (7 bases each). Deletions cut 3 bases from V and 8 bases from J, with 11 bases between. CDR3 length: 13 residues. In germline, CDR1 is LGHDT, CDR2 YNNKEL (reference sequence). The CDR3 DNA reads TGTGCCAGCAGCCAGCCAGGGGGGGATGAGCAGTTCTTC. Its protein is CASSQPGGDEQFF.

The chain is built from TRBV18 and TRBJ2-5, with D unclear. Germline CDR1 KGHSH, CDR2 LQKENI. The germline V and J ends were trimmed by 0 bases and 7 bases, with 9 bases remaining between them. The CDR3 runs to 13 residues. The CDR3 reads CASSPPESVTQYF. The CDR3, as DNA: TGTGCCAGCTCACCACCGGAGTCAGTGACCCAGTACTTC. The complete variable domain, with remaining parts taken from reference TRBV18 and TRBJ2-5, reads NAGVMQNPRHLVRRRGQEARLRCSPMKGHSHVYWYRQLPEEGLKFMVYLQKENIIDESGMPKERFSAEFPKEGPSILRIQQVVRGDSAAYFCASSPPESVTQYFGPGTRLLVL.

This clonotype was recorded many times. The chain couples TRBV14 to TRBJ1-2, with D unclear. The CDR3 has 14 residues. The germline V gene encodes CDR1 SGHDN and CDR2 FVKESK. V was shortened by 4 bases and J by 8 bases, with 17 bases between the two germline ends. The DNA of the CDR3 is TGTGCCAGCAGCCCTCCCGGCCGCGCACGGGGCTACACCTTC. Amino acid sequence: CASSPPGRARGYTF.

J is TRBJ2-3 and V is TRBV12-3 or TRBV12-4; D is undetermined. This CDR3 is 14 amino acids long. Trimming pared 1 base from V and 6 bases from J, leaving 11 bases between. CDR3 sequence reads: CASSLETAWDTQYF. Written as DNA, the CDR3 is TGTGCCAGCAGTTTAGAAACAGCGTGGGATACGCAGTATTTT.

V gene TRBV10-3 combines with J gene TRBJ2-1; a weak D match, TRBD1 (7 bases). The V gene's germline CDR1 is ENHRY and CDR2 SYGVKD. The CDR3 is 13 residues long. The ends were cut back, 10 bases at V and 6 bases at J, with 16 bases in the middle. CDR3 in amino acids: CATRGVPVNEQFF. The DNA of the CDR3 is TGTGCCACCAGGGGGGTCCCAGTCAATGAGCAGTTCTTC.

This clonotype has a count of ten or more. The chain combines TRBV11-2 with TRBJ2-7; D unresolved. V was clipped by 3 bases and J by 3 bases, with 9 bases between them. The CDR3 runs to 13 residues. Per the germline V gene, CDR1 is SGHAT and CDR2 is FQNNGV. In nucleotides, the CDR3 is TGTGCCAGCAGCTTCGTGAACAGCTACGAGCAGTACTTC. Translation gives CASSFVNSYEQYF.

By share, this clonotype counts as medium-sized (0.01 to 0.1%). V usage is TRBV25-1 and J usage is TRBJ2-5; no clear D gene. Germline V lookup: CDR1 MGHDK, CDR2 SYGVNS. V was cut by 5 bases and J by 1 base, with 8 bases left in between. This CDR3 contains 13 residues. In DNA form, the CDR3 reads TGTGCCAGCAGTTCAACAATCCAAGAGACCCAGTACTTC. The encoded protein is CASSSTIQETQYF.

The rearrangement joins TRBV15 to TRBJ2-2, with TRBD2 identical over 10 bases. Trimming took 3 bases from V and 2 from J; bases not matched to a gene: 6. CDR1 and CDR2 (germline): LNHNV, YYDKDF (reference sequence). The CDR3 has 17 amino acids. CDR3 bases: TGTGCCACCAGCAGGGTAGCGGGGGGCTTTAACACCGGGGAGCTGTTTTTT. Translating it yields CATSRVAGGFNTGELFF.

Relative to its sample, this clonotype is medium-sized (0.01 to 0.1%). Here the CDR3 reads CAISEGSVTDTQYF. CDR3 nucleotide sequence: TGTGCCATCAGTGAGGGGAGCGTAACAGATACGCAGTATTTT. The genes are TRBV10-3 and TRBJ2-3; tentative D call: TRBD2 (5 bases). CDR1 is ENHRY, CDR2 SYGVKD, per germline. The CDR3 length is 14 residues. Trimming took 2 bases from V and 3 from J, leaving 9 bases between them.

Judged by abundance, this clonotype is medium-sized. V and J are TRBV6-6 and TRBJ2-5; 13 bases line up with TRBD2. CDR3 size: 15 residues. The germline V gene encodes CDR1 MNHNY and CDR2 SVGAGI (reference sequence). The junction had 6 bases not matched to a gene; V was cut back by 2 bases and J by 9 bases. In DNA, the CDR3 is TGTGCCAGCAGTTACATACTAGCGGGGGGGGCGGCCCAGTACTTC. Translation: CASSYILAGGAAQYF.

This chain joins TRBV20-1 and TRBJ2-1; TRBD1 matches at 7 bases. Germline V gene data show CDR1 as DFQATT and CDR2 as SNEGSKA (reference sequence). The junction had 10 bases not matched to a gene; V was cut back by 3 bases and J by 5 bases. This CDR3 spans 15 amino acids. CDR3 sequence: CSASTGALADNEQFF. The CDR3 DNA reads TGCAGTGCTAGTACAGGGGCATTGGCCGACAATGAGCAGTTCTTC.

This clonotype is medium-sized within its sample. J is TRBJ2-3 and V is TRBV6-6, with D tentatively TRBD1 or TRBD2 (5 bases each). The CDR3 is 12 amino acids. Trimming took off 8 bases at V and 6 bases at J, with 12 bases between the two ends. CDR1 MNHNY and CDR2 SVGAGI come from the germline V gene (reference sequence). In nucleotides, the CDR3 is TGTGCCAGCCGGCACGAGGGGGATACGCAGTATTTT. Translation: CASRHEGDTQYF.

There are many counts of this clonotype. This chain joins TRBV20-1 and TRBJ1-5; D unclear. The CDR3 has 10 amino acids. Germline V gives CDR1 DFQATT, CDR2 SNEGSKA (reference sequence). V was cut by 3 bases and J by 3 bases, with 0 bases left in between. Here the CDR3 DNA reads TGCAGTGCTAGCAATCAGCCCCAGCATTTT. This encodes CSASNQPQHF.

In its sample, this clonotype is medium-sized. The CDR3 protein is CASSVSGGAGELFF. The CDR3 nucleotides are TGCGCCAGCAGTGTATCGGGGGGGGCCGGGGAGCTGTTTTTT. This chain joins TRBV10-2 and TRBJ2-2; TRBD2 matches at 8 bases. The CDR3 is 14 residues long. V lost 4 bases and J lost 6; bases outside the gene matches: 4. Germline V CDR1 and CDR2: WSHSY, SAAADI.

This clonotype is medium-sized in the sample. The DNA for the CDR3 is TGTGCCAGCAGTTACTCGAAGGGGGCAGACACCATATATTTT. This gives the protein CASSYSKGADTIYF. The chain has TRBV6-6 and TRBJ1-3; 7 bases map to TRBD1. J gave up 8 bases and V 0 bases, and 4 bases lay outside the gene matches. This CDR3 is built from 14 residues. The germline CDR1 and CDR2 sequences are MNHNY and SVGAGI (reference sequence).

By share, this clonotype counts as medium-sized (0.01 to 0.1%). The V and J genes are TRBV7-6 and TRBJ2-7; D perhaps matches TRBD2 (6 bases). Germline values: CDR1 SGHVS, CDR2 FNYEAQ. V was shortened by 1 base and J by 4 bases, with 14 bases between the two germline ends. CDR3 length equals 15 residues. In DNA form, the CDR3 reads TGTGCCAGCAGCTTAGGGGGTCGGAGGGAGTACGAGCAGTACTTC. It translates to CASSLGGRREYEQYF.

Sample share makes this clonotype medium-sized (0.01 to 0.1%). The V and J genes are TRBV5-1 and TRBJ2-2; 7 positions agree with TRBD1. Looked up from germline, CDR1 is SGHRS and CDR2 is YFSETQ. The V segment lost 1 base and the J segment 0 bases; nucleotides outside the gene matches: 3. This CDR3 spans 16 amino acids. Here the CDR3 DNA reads TGCGCCAGCAGCTTGACGGGACAGTCGAACACCGGGGAGCTGTTTTTT. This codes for CASSLTGQSNTGELFF. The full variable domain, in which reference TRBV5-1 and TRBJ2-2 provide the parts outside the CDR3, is KAGVTQTPRYLIKTRGQQVTLSCSPISGHRSVSWYQQTPGQGLQFLFEYFSETQRNKGNFPGRFSGRQFSNSRSEMNVSTLELGDSALYLCASSLTGQSNTGELFFGEGSRLTVL.

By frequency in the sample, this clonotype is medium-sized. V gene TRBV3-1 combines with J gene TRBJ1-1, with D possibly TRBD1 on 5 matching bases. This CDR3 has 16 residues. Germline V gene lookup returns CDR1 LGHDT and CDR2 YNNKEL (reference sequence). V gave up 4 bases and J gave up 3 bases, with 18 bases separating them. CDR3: CASSPWPGKTDTEAFF. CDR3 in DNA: TGTGCCAGCAGCCCTTGGCCAGGGAAGACTGACACTGAAGCTTTCTTT.

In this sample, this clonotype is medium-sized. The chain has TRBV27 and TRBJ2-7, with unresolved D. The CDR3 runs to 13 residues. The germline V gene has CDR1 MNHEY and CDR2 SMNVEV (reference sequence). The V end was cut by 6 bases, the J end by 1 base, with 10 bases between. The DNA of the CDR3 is TGTGCCAGCAGCCATGGGCCGTCCTACGAGCAGTACTTC. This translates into CASSHGPSYEQYF.

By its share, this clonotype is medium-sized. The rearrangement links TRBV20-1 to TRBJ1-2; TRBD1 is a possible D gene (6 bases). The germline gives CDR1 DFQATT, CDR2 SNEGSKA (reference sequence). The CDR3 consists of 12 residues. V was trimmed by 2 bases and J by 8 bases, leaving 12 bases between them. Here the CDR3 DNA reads TGCAGTGCTAGACCAGGGGCCAAGGGCTACACCTTC. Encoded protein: CSARPGAKGYTF.

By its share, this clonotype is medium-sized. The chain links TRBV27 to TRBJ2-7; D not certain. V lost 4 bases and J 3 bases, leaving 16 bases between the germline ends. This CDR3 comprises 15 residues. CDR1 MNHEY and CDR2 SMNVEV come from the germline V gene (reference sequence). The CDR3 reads CASSSTPGKVYEQYF. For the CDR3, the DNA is TGTGCCAGCAGTTCCACCCCCGGAAAGGTCTACGAGCAGTACTTC.

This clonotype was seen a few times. The DNA of the CDR3 is TGTGCCAGCAGCGCAGTCGCGAACACCGGGGAGCTGTTTTTT. This sequence encodes CASSAVANTGELFF. This rearrangement joins TRBV7-8 to TRBJ2-2; no clear D gene. The CDR3 totals 14 residues. V lost 5 bases, J lost 0 bases, and 7 bases lay in between. The germline CDR1 and CDR2 sequences are SGHVS and FQNEAQ.

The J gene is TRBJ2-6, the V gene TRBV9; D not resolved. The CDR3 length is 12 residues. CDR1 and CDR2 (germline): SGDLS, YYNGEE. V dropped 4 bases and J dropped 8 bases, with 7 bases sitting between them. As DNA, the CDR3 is TGTGCCAGCAGCCCCCGTCCCAACGTCCTGACTTTC. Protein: CASSPRPNVLTF.

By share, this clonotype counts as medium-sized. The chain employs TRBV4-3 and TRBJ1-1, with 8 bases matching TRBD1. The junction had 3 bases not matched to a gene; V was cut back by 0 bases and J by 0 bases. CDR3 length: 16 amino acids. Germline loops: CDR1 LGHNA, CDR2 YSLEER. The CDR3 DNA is TGCGCCAGCAGCCAAGATGGGACAGGATTGAACACTGAAGCTTTCTTT. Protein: CASSQDGTGLNTEAFF.

The CDR3 is CASSLTPPGDFSYNEQFF. The CDR3, as DNA: TGCGCCAGCAGCCTCACCCCTCCGGGGGACTTCTCCTACAATGAGCAGTTCTTC. V and J are TRBV4-1 and TRBJ2-1; a weak D match, TRBD2 (6 bases). V was trimmed by 4 bases and J by 0 bases, leaving 19 bases between them. The germline V gene encodes CDR1 MGHRA and CDR2 YSYEKL. The CDR3 is made up of 18 amino acids.

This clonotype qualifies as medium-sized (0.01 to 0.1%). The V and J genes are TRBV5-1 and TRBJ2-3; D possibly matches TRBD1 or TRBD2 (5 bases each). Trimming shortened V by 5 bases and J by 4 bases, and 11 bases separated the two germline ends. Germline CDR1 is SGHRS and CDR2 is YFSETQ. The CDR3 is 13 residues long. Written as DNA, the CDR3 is TGCGCCAGCAGAGGGGCTAGCTCAGATACGCAGTATTTT. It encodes CASRGASSDTQYF.

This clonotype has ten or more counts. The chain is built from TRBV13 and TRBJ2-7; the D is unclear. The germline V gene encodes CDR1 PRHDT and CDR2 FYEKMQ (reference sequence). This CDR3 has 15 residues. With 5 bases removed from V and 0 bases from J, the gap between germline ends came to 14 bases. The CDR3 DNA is TGTGCCAGCAGCCCCTTAGGGCAGCACTCCTACGAGCAGTACTTC. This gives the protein CASSPLGQHSYEQYF.

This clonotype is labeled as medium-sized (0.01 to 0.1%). Here the CDR3 DNA reads TGTGCCAGCAGTTTATTTTCGGGAAACACTGAAGCTTTCTTT. It specifies CASSLFSGNTEAFF. The gene calls are TRBV12-3 or TRBV12-4 and TRBJ1-1; D call uncertain. Trimming pared 2 bases from V and 2 bases from J, leaving 9 bases between. The CDR3 runs to 14 residues.

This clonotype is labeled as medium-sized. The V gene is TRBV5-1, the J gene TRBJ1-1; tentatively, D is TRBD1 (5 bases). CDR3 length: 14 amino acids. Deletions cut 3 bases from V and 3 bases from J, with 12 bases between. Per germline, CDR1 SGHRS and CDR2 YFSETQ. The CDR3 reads CASSWVQGDTEAFF. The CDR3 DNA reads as TGCGCCAGCAGCTGGGTTCAGGGAGACACTGAAGCTTTCTTT.